Presented here are 32 T cell receptor beta chains from one specimen sequenced in a study of T cell responses to AZD1222 COVID-19 vaccine. Clones were read by immunoSEQ multiplex PCR, and TCRdb kept only the in-frame ones, dropping some. The table lists about 110,000 clones, about 90% of them singletons, with 22% in the top ten. Sequencing was performed on peripheral blood, taken on day 0 of AZD1222 vaccination. These receptors all stem from an adult in good health.

Only one count was recorded for this clone. The chain is built from TRBV5-6 and TRBJ1-2, with 9 bases identical to TRBD1. With V trimmed by 3 bases and J by 2 bases, 5 bases remained unmatched. The CDR3 is 15 amino acids. Germline V gives CDR1 SGHDT, CDR2 YYEEEE. CDR3 amino acids: CASSSGTGKNYGYTF. For the CDR3, the DNA is TGTGCCAGCAGCTCTGGGACAGGGAAAAACTATGGCTACACCTTC.

The CDR3 DNA follows: TGCGCCAGCAGCTTCACACAGTACAATGAGCAGTTCTTC. Residues: CASSFTQYNEQFF. This chain connects TRBV5-1 to TRBJ2-1; the D is unclear. The CDR3 consists of 13 residues. Per germline, CDR1 SGHRS and CDR2 YFSETQ. Trimming cost V 2 bases and J 4 bases, with 7 bases left between them.

The chain carries TRBV4-3 and TRBJ1-1; TRBD1 aligns across 9 bases. Germline V gene sequence: CDR1 LGHNA, CDR2 YSLEER. The length of the CDR3 is 13 residues. The V gene end was trimmed by 1 base and the J gene end by 8 bases; junction bases not matched to a gene: 2. This CDR3 is CASSQGTGEEAFF. Here the CDR3 DNA reads TGCGCCAGCAGCCAAGGGACAGGGGAGGAAGCTTTCTTT.

This chain connects TRBV27 to TRBJ2-5; 8 bases fit TRBD2. The germline gives CDR1 MNHEY, CDR2 SMNVEV (reference sequence). The junction had 10 bases not matched to a gene; V was cut back by 6 bases and J by 7 bases. CDR3 length: 14 residues. The CDR3 coding sequence is TGTGCCAGCAGCCACGGGGGGGACGCAGGGACCCAGTACTTC. Translation: CASSHGGDAGTQYF.

The chain is built from TRBV19 and TRBJ1-5, with a weak D call TRBD1 (6 bases). The CDR3 spans 14 residues. V lost 4 bases to trimming and J lost 6 bases, with 13 bases between them. Germline CDR1 is LNHDA and CDR2 is SQIVND (reference sequence). CDR3 region: CASSRGRGGQPQHF. The CDR3 DNA reads as TGTGCCAGTAGTAGGGGCAGGGGAGGTCAGCCCCAGCATTTT.

The J gene is TRBJ1-2, the V gene TRBV7-9; TRBD1 agrees at 7 bases. Germline CDR1 reads SEHNR; CDR2 reads FQNEAQ (reference sequence). The junction had 16 bases not matched to a gene; V was cut back by 5 bases and J by 4 bases. This CDR3 spans 17 amino acids. CDR3 DNA: TGTGCCAGCAGCCCAGGAGGTCCGGGACAGTCCGGCTATGGCTACACCTTC. Amino acids: CASSPGGPGQSGYGYTF. The whole variable domain, remainder taken from reference TRBV7-9 and TRBJ1-2, is DTGVSQNPRHKITKRGQNVTFRCDPISEHNRLYWYRQTLGQGPEFLTYFQNEAQLEKSRLLSDRFSAERPKGSFSTLEIQRTEQGDSAMYLCASSPGGPGQSGYGYTFGSGTRLTVV.

The chain employs TRBV19 and TRBJ1-6; D gene ambiguous. The CDR3 length is 15 residues. Germline CDR1 LNHDA, CDR2 SQIVND (reference sequence). The V end lost 6 bases, the J end lost 3 bases, and 12 bases lay between the germline ends. The CDR3 loop is CASSYRDVYNSPLHF. For the CDR3, the DNA is TGTGCCAGTAGCTACAGAGACGTCTATAATTCACCCCTCCACTTT.

The sample holds one count of this clone. At one boundary the junction diverges from the germline segment, which might be a read error. The rearrangement uses TRBV5-1 and TRBJ2-7, with 8 bases lining up with TRBD2. This CDR3 spans 18 amino acids. The germline CDR1 and CDR2 sequences are SGHRS and YFSETQ. CDR3 DNA sequence: TGCGCCAGCAGCTTCGCTGCCGTGGGGGGCGCGGGGGGCTACGAACAGTACTTC. This translates into CASSFAAVGGAGGYEQYF.

This sequence joins TRBV9 and TRBJ1-6; D call uncertain. This CDR3 has 13 amino acids. Trimming left V 0 bases short and J 10 bases short, with 8 bases between. CDR1 and CDR2 (germline): SGDLS, YYNGEE. The CDR3, as DNA: TGTGCCAGCAGCGTAGTTGGCGGGTCACCCCTCCACTTT. The encoded protein is CASSVVGGSPLHF.

Notes on this clone: A read error may account for a junction end that differs from germline. This rearrangement joins TRBV11-1 to TRBJ2-1; D assignment may be TRBD1 or TRBD2 (5 bases each). This CDR3 has 15 residues. Germline loops: CDR1 SGHAT, CDR2 FQDESV (reference sequence). CDR3 sequence reads: CASRLEVWGYNEQFF. For the CDR3, the DNA is TGTGCCAGCAGGTTAGAAGTATGGGGGTACAATGAGCAGTTCTTC.

Regarding this clone: Other DNA variants within this sample encode the same CDR3. This chain joins TRBV7-3 and TRBJ1-1; D remains unclear. CDR3 length: 13 amino acids. The V end lost 0 bases, the J end lost 2 bases, and 4 bases lay between the germline ends. Germline values: CDR1 SGHTA, CDR2 FQGTGA. The CDR3 DNA reads TGTGCCAGCAGCTTAACAGTAAACACTGAAGCTTTCTTT. This gives the protein CASSLTVNTEAFF.

The DNA for the CDR3 is TGTGCCAGCAGCTTAGCTAGCGGCCAAGAGACCCAGTACTTC. This encodes CASSLASGQETQYF. The V call is TRBV7-2, the J call TRBJ2-5; maybe TRBD2 (6 bases). V shed 0 bases and J shed 1 base, with 6 bases lying between them. The CDR3 contains 14 residues. Germline CDR1 reads SGHTA; CDR2 reads FQGNSA. Based on the CDR3 plus reference TRBV7-2 and TRBJ2-5, the full variable domain is GAGVSQSPSNKVTEKGKDVELRCDPISGHTALYWYRQSLGQGLEFLIYFQGNSAPDKSGLPSDRFSAERTGGSVSTLTIQRTQQEDSAVYLCASSLASGQETQYFGPGTRLLVL.

The chain links TRBV6-5 to TRBJ1-2; 9 bases map to TRBD1. Germline values: CDR1 MNHEY, CDR2 SVGAGI. The CDR3 has 16 residues. The J segment lost 0 bases and the V segment lost 1 base, leaving 3 bases of the junction unmatched. The CDR3 coding sequence is TGTGCCAGCAGTTACTACGGACAGGGGCCTAACTATGGCTACACCTTC. It encodes CASSYYGQGPNYGYTF.

This clone has just one count. The rearrangement links TRBV15 to TRBJ2-5; 10 nucleotides match TRBD1. Germline loops: CDR1 LNHNV, CDR2 YYDKDF (reference sequence). The CDR3 consists of 15 residues. Trimming cost V 7 bases and J 5 bases; bases outside gene matches: 10. This CDR3 reads CATTVDRGRTETQYF. CDR3 coding DNA: TGTGCCACCACCGTTGACAGGGGGCGGACGGAGACCCAGTACTTC.

This chain joins TRBV6-5 and TRBJ1-2; D not certain. This CDR3 contains 15 residues. Germline assignment: CDR1 MNHEY and CDR2 SVGAGI. V dropped 7 bases and J dropped 4 bases, with 19 bases sitting between them. CDR3 nucleotide sequence: TGTGCCAGCAAACCTACGTCACGTGCTAGCTATGGCTACACCTTC. This sequence encodes CASKPTSRASYGYTF.

The rearrangement links TRBV4-1 to TRBJ2-3; 8 bases are shared with TRBD2. The CDR3 is 18 residues long. The germline V gene has CDR1 MGHRA and CDR2 YSYEKL. J lost 5 bases, V lost 4 bases, and 17 bases had no gene match. The CDR3 sequence: CASSRGPASGSAQDTQYF. The CDR3 region has the DNA TGCGCCAGCAGCCGAGGACCTGCTAGCGGGTCGGCACAAGATACGCAGTATTTT.

The chain joins TRBV5-4 to TRBJ2-2; D is possibly TRBD1 (5 bases). The CDR3 extends over 17 amino acids. Germline V gene lookup returns CDR1 SGHNT and CDR2 YYREEE (reference sequence). The V gene lost 0 bases and the J gene lost 0 bases, with 12 bases spanning the gap. DNA for the CDR3: TGTGCCAGCAGCTTGGTTCCGGACATAGCGAACACCGGGGAGCTGTTTTTT. Its translation is CASSLVPDIANTGELFF.

J is TRBJ1-6 and V is TRBV9; maybe TRBD1 (6 bases). Germline loops: CDR1 SGDLS, CDR2 YYNGEE. The CDR3 loop spans 16 amino acids. Trimming pared 4 bases from V and 5 bases from J, leaving 16 bases between. The CDR3 is CASSPLSGANNSPLHF. The DNA for the CDR3 is TGTGCCAGCAGCCCCTTGTCGGGGGCTAATAATTCACCCCTCCACTTT.

This chain links TRBV9 with TRBJ2-3; the D gene could be TRBD1 or TRBD2 (6 bases each). This CDR3 contains 15 residues. Germline V gives CDR1 SGDLS, CDR2 YYNGEE. V was shortened by 2 bases and J by 2 bases, with 12 bases between the two germline ends. The CDR3 here is CASSVFGGDTDTQYF. The CDR3 DNA reads as TGTGCCAGCAGCGTTTTCGGGGGCGACACAGATACGCAGTATTTT.

This clone was counted once. This rearrangement joins TRBV29-1 to TRBJ1-2; D is ambiguous. CDR1 is SQVTM, CDR2 ANQGSEA, per germline. This CDR3 is built from 14 residues. Between the trimmed V and J ends, which lost 4 bases and 0 bases, there was a span of 12 bases. As DNA, the CDR3 is TGCAGCGTTGGGTCAGAGAAAACTAACTATGGCTACACCTTC. Translated, it gives CSVGSEKTNYGYTF.

This chain uses TRBV19 with TRBJ1-1; 8 bases map to TRBD1. Germline CDR1 reads LNHDA; CDR2 reads SQIVND (reference sequence). The V gene end was trimmed by 7 bases and the J gene end by 9 bases; junction bases not matched to a gene: 13. The CDR3 loop spans 14 amino acids. The CDR3 here is CASTEAPRDRKAFF. In DNA, the CDR3 is TGTGCCAGTACCGAAGCCCCCAGGGACAGGAAAGCTTTCTTT.

The rearrangement links TRBV7-9 to TRBJ1-1; D may be TRBD1 (5 bases). The CDR3 has 13 residues. V shed 3 bases and J shed 3 bases, with 8 bases lying between them. CDR1 is SEHNR and CDR2 is FQNEAQ in the germline V gene (reference sequence). CDR3 residues: CASSFPGDTEAFF. The DNA for the CDR3 is TGTGCCAGCAGCTTTCCGGGGGACACTGAAGCTTTCTTT.

The chain links TRBV6-4 to TRBJ1-1; no clear D. This CDR3 is built from 15 residues. Germline loops: CDR1 MRHNA, CDR2 SNTAGT. V was pared by 3 bases and J by 2 bases, with 13 bases between. CDR3 sequence (DNA): TGTGCCAGCAGTGAGGACGGATTTCGTAACACTGAAGCTTTCTTT. Its protein product is CASSEDGFRNTEAFF.

This clone was detected only once. The CDR3 DNA reads TGTGCCAGCAGCTCCGACGGCGAAACCTACGAGCAGTACTTC. It yields the protein CASSSDGETYEQYF. The V and J genes are TRBV9 and TRBJ2-7; D gene uncertain. From germline, CDR1 is SGDLS and CDR2 YYNGEE. V lost 4 bases and J lost 2, with 13 bases in between. This CDR3 region has 14 residues. Filled out from reference TRBV9 and TRBJ2-7, the complete variable domain reads DSGVTQTPKHLITATGQRVTLRCSPRSGDLSVYWYQQSLDQGLQFLIQYYNGEERAKGNILERFSAQQFPDLHSELNLSSLELGDSALYFCASSSDGETYEQYFGPGTRLTVT.

The V and J genes are TRBV27 and TRBJ1-1; D gene unclear. Trimming left V 5 bases short and J 4 bases short, with 17 bases between. The V gene's germline CDR1 is MNHEY and CDR2 SMNVEV (reference sequence). CDR3 length: 15 residues. CDR3 DNA: TGTGCCAGCAGTCGTTTGAACACCGGAACCACTGAAGCTTTCTTT. It codes for CASSRLNTGTTEAFF.

The V call is TRBV5-4, the J call TRBJ1-6; D gene uncertain. The CDR3 is made up of 15 amino acids. V lost 0 bases, J lost 7 bases, and 11 bases lay in between. Per the germline V gene, CDR1 is SGHNT and CDR2 is YYREEE (reference sequence). The DNA for the CDR3 is TGTGCCAGCAGCTTGGCCAAGGGTGAGAATTCACCCCTCCACTTT. This translates into CASSLAKGENSPLHF.

This sequence joins TRBV7-2 and TRBJ1-2; D call uncertain. The CDR3 totals 13 residues. Per the germline V gene, CDR1 is SGHTA and CDR2 is FQGNSA. With 3 bases removed from V and 3 bases from J, the gap between germline ends came to 8 bases. The CDR3 nucleotides read TGTGCCAGCAGCTTCGAAGCAGACTATGGCTACACCTTC. Translation gives CASSFEADYGYTF.

V gene TRBV11-2 combines with J gene TRBJ2-1; 9 nucleotides match TRBD2. Germline assignment: CDR1 SGHAT and CDR2 FQNNGV. V trimming: 5 bases; J trimming: 4 bases; junction bases outside the gene matches: 9. The CDR3 has 16 amino acids. Here the CDR3 DNA reads TGTGCCAGCAGCGACCCGGGACTAGCTATTTACAATGAGCAGTTCTTC. It is translated as CASSDPGLAIYNEQFF.

This sequence joins TRBV6-2 or TRBV6-3 and TRBJ2-2; no reliable D call. Deletions cut 4 bases from V and 5 bases from J, with 17 bases between. CDR3 length equals 16 residues. The germline gives CDR1 MNHEY, CDR2 SVGEGT. The CDR3 DNA is TGTGCCAGCAGTTCCCCCGGCAACCCGAGGACCGGGGAGCTGTTTTTT. Translating it yields CASSSPGNPRTGELFF.

The chain joins TRBV4-1 to TRBJ2-3, with D perhaps TRBD2 (6 bases). Trimming left V 1 base short and J 3 bases short, with 17 bases between. Looked up from germline, CDR1 is MGHRA and CDR2 is YSYEKL. CDR3 length: 17 amino acids. DNA of the CDR3: TGCGCCAGCAGCCAAGTCCCTACTAGCCCAACAACAGATACGCAGTATTTT. Its translation is CASSQVPTSPTTDTQYF.

The chain recombines TRBV14 with TRBJ1-2; D not certain. This CDR3 spans 14 amino acids. From germline, CDR1 is SGHDN and CDR2 FVKESK. The V gene lost 4 bases and the J gene lost 4 bases, with 13 bases spanning the gap. CDR3 in DNA: TGTGCCAGCAGCCCCTGGTCGTTTAGCTATGGCTACACCTTC. Protein: CASSPWSFSYGYTF. The whole variable domain, remainder taken from reference TRBV14 and TRBJ1-2, is EAGVTQFPSHSVIEKGQTVTLRCDPISGHDNLYWYRRVMGKEIKFLLHFVKESKQDESGMPNNRFLAERTGGTYSTLKVQPAELEDSGVYFCASSPWSFSYGYTFGSGTRLTVV.

The V call is TRBV11-2, the J call TRBJ1-1, with 7 bases aligning to TRBD1. The V gene end was trimmed by 0 bases and the J gene end by 4 bases; junction bases not matched to a gene: 8. CDR1 and CDR2 from the germline V gene are SGHAT and FQNNGV. The CDR3 consists of 16 residues. The CDR3 sequence: CASSLDGRQGPTEAFF. The CDR3 DNA reads TGTGCCAGCAGCTTAGATGGTCGACAGGGCCCCACTGAAGCTTTCTTT.